Sequencing of this T cell receptor beta chain was carried out in a study of cytomegalovirus exposure and HLA in healthy donors. As to this clone: What it recognizes is unknown.

Germline V gene lookup returns CDR1 MNHNS and CDR2 SASEGT. The CDR3 extends over 15 amino acids. The V segment lost 4 bases and the J segment 5 bases; nucleotides outside the gene matches: 6. The PCR was carried out with 60 Vbeta primers and 13 Jbeta primers. Some clones are missing from TCRdb's copy, which holds only in-frame ones; the method was immunoSEQ multiplex PCR. The sample shows some 130,000 clones, roughly 85% of them seen only once. Study-level findings and limits: In an earlier analysis, most TCR beta V segments were productive about 87% or about 30% of the time. Some V segments (TRBV6-2 and TRBV6-3 among them) were excluded as indistinguishable. Specificity of three CMV-associated chains for CMV antigens was verified in vitro.

This receptor was identified in a middle-aged man in good health and CMV-seropositive. Sequencing was performed on PBMCs. J is TRBJ2-2 and V is TRBV6-1; 8 nucleotides agree with TRBD1. This chain's CDR3 is CASSGTGSRTGELFF. The CDR3 coding sequence is TGTGCCAGCAGTGGGACAGGGTCGAGGACCGGGGAGCTGTTTTTT.